This record concerns one T cell receptor (beta chain) sequence. The data were obtained in a study of cytotoxic CD8 clonotypes in ibrutinib-treated CLL. The protocol was immunoSEQ multiplex PCR, while the TCRdb copy is restricted to in-frame clones and leaves out a portion. The sample contains about 69,000 clones, over 75% of which appear only once. With V trimmed by 0 bases and J by 0 bases, 0 bases remained unmatched. The germline V gene encodes CDR1 GTSNPN and CDR2 SVGIG (reference sequence). The CDR3 has 15 residues. The sequencing here drew on PBMCs, taken at disease progression, from a patient treated with ibrutinib. The V and J genes are TRBV30 and TRBJ2-3; 10 bases are a match to TRBD2. This TCR was recovered from a human donor with chronic lymphocytic leukemia. The CDR3 is CAWSVLAGSTDTQYF. The DNA of the CDR3 is TGTGCCTGGAGTGTACTAGCGGGAAGCACAGATACGCAGTATTTT.